This is a list of T cell receptor beta chains from one sample in a study of OX40 agonist ivuxolimab in advanced cancers. Profiled with immunoSEQ multiplex PCR; TCRdb holds only in-frame clones, not every one. This sample has approximately 60,000 clones, with roughly 88% found just once. The sequencing here drew on CD4+ or CD8+ T cells sorted from blood, taken in a trial of the OX40 agonist ivuxolimab. The receptors originated from an adult with an advanced solid tumor such as melanoma, head and neck, liver or kidney cancer. Each CDR3 is given with its conserved first and last residue. The D gene is left open where the match is weak. Clone size, where shown, is once, few, many, or a class for clones that have expanded.

j_call clone_size d_call cdr3_length v_call cdr3_nt cdr3_aa
TRBJ1-2 . . 12 TRBV6-5 TGTGCCAGCAGTGACAACTACTATGGCTACACCTTC CASSDNYYGYTF
TRBJ2-7 . . 12 TRBV27 TGTGCCAGCAGTTTAGGGGGGAGCGAGCAGTACTTC CASSLGGSEQYF
TRBJ2-1 . . 14 TRBV16 TGTGCCAGCAGCCAAGTGCAGGAAGACAATGAGCAGTTCTTC CASSQVQEDNEQFF
TRBJ2-7 . TRBD2 16 TRBV27 TGTGCCAGCAGTTTGGTGATAGCGGGAGGATCCTACGAGCAGTACTTC CASSLVIAGGSYEQYF
TRBJ1-1 . . 11 TRBV2 TGTGCCTCGAGAGCGGGCCCTGAAGCTTTCTTT CASRAGPEAFF
TRBJ2-2 . . 15 TRBV6-6 TGTGCCAGCAGTTACAGGGTTACGGGCACCGGGGAGCTGTTTTTT CASSYRVTGTGELFF
TRBJ2-2 once . 14 TRBV19 TGTGCCAGTAGTAACCGGAAGGCGGGCGGGGAGCTGTTTTTT CASSNRKAGGELFF
TRBJ2-7 once . 13 TRBV5-4 TGTGCCAGCAGCTTGGAGTTAGTCCACGAGCAGTACTTC CASSLELVHEQYF
TRBJ2-5 . TRBD2 14 TRBV25-1 TGTGCCAGCAGTGATCCTGGGGAGGGAGAGACCCAGTACTTC CASSDPGEGETQYF
TRBJ1-2 . TRBD1 13 TRBV29-1 TGCAGCGCCGACAGGGGGGGGACCTATGGCTACACCTTC CSADRGGTYGYTF
TRBJ2-1 . . 10 TRBV30 TGTGCCTGGAGTTCCAACGAGCAGTTCTTC CAWSSNEQFF
TRBJ2-3 once TRBD2 13 TRBV29-1 TGCAGCGTTGATATGGGACTAGCGGGTACGCAGTATTTT CSVDMGLAGTQYF
TRBJ1-2 once . 15 TRBV4-1 TGCGCCAGCAGCCAATACGCAGGGGAGGGTTATGGCTACACCTTC CASSQYAGEGYGYTF
TRBJ1-5 . . 15 TRBV19 TGTGCCAGTAGTATGTCCGGAAATAGCAATCAGCCCCAGCATTTT CASSMSGNSNQPQHF
TRBJ1-3 . . 12 TRBV30 TGTGCCTGGATCTACTCTGGAAACACCATATATTTT CAWIYSGNTIYF
TRBJ2-3 . . 13 TRBV29-1 TGCAGCGGATCGTTGGGGGCTACAGATACGCAGTATTTT CSGSLGATDTQYF
TRBJ1-1 . . 13 TRBV10-2 TGCGCCAGCCTACCGGGGGCCGACACTGAAGCTTTCTTT CASLPGADTEAFF
TRBJ1-5 . . 17 TRBV27 TGTGCCAGCAGTTTAGAGGGGACGGGAGGGGGCAATCAGCCCCAGCATTTT CASSLEGTGGGNQPQHF
TRBJ1-3 . . 15 TRBV28 TGTGCCAGCAGCTTCGCGGGACTAGTGAGAAACACCATATATTTT CASSFAGLVRNTIYF
TRBJ2-1 . TRBD2 15 TRBV5-4 TGTGCCAGCAGCCAAGCGGGGTCCCTTTACAATGAGCAGTTCTTC CASSQAGSLYNEQFF
TRBJ2-5 . . 15 TRBV6-5 TGTGCCAGCAGTTACTCCACAGGGTGGGGGGAGACCCAGTACTTC CASSYSTGWGETQYF
TRBJ1-6 . . 17 TRBV19 TGTGCCAGTAGTATTAGCGGCCAGGGCGCCTATAATTCACCCCTCCACTTT CASSISGQGAYNSPLHF
TRBJ2-5 . TRBD1 15 TRBV7-2 TGTGCCAGCAGCTTAGTAAACAGGGGTGCGGAGACCCAGTACTTC CASSLVNRGAETQYF
TRBJ2-1 . . 13 TRBV7-7 TGTGCCAGCAGTTCGAATTTGGACAATGAGCAGTTCTTC CASSSNLDNEQFF
TRBJ1-5 . . 14 TRBV11-2 TGTGCCAGCAGCTTAGGAGGAGGGGATCAGCCCCAGCATTTT CASSLGGGDQPQHF
TRBJ2-3 . . 14 TRBV21-1 TGTGCCAGCAGCAAAGTAGGACAGATAGATACGCAGTATTTT CASSKVGQIDTQYF
TRBJ2-5 few . 13 TRBV25-1 TGTGCCACCCAAGGTGGGGGCGGAGAGACCCAGTACTTC CATQGGGGETQYF
TRBJ1-3 . . 17 TRBV11-2 TGTGCCAGCAGCTTATTGCTGTCAACAGGGTCTGGAAACACCATATATTTT CASSLLLSTGSGNTIYF
TRBJ1-2 . . 13 TRBV28 TGTGCCAGCAGTTACAGTTCCCTCTATGGCTACACCTTC CASSYSSLYGYTF
TRBJ2-5 . TRBD1 15 TRBV29-1 TGCAGCGTTGCCCGGGACAGGGAATGGCGAGAGACCCAGTACTTC CSVARDREWRETQYF
TRBJ2-1 . TRBD2 15 TRBV2 TGTGCCAGCACCATAACTAGCGGGAGTGGCAATGAGCAGTTCTTC CASTITSGSGNEQFF
TRBJ2-7 . . 14 TRBV11-2 TGTGCCAGCAGCTTAGGTGGGAGCTCCTACGAGCAGTACTTC CASSLGGSSYEQYF
TRBJ1-1 . . 14 TRBV9 TGTGCCAGCAGCGGTGGACGATCCTTCACTGAAGCTTTCTTT CASSGGRSFTEAFF
TRBJ1-5 . . 15 TRBV2 TGTGCCAGCAGTGTAGACAGTAGCTTGAATCAGCCCCAGCATTTT CASSVDSSLNQPQHF
TRBJ2-5 . . 12 TRBV28 TGTGCCAGCAGGGACAGAGGAGAGACCCAGTACTTC CASRDRGETQYF
TRBJ2-7 . . 15 TRBV7-9 TGTGCCAGCAGCTTGACAGCGGGCGCGTCCTACGAGCAGTACTTC CASSLTAGASYEQYF
TRBJ2-3 few TRBD2 15 TRBV6-1 TGTGCCAGCAGTGGAATAGCGGGGGGCACAGATACGCAGTATTTT CASSGIAGGTDTQYF
TRBJ2-1 . . 14 TRBV27 TGTGCCATAAAGCTGGGGGGAACCAGGAATGAGCAGTTCTTC CAIKLGGTRNEQFF
TRBJ1-1 once . 14 TRBV16 TGTGCCAGCAGCCAATCGGACAGGAACACTGAAGCTTTCTTT CASSQSDRNTEAFF
TRBJ2-7 . . 16 TRBV30 TGTGCCTGGAGTGTACGGATAGGCGGGACCTCCTACGAGCAGTACTTC CAWSVRIGGTSYEQYF
TRBJ2-4 . . 15 TRBV28 TGTGCCAGCAGTTTAATACTAGGGGCCAAAAACATTCAGTACTTC CASSLILGAKNIQYF
TRBJ2-7 . TRBD1 15 TRBV7-9 TGTGCCAGCAGTTCGCCCGGGACAGGGGGCGACGAGCAGTACTTC CASSSPGTGGDEQYF
TRBJ1-5 . . 15 TRBV19 TGTGCCAGTAGTATATGGGGGCCTCGCAATCAGCCCCAGCATTTT CASSIWGPRNQPQHF
TRBJ2-1 . . 14 TRBV4-1 TGCGCCAGCAGCCAAGATAATAGTTGGACTAATCACTTCTTC CASSQDNSWTNHFF
TRBJ2-3 . TRBD1 13 TRBV19 TGTGCCACACGGGACAGGGTAGGTGATACGCAGTATTTT CATRDRVGDTQYF
TRBJ2-1 . . 14 TRBV5-1 TGCGCCAGCAGCTTGGAGGTGGGATACAATGAGCAGTTCTTC CASSLEVGYNEQFF
TRBJ2-7 few . 14 TRBV6-5 TGTGCCAGCGGCTCGTATAGCGGAGCCTACGAGCAGTACTTC CASGSYSGAYEQYF
TRBJ2-4 . . 13 TRBV6-5 TGTGCCAGCAGTTTAGGGGGGGGAAACATTCAGTACTTC CASSLGGGNIQYF
TRBJ2-3 . . 15 TRBV5-1 TGCGCCAGCAGGCGGCGGGACTGGGGCACAGATACGCAGTATTTT CASRRRDWGTDTQYF
TRBJ2-5 . . 11 TRBV7-9 TGTGCCAGCAGTATTATAGAGACCCAGTACTTC CASSIIETQYF
TRBJ2-1 . . 12 TRBV2 TGTGCCAGCAGTGACAGCTACAATGAGCAGTTCTTC CASSDSYNEQFF
TRBJ2-5 . . 11 TRBV6-5 TGTGCCAGCAGTTGGCAAGAGACCCAGTACTTC CASSWQETQYF
TRBJ2-1 . . 14 TRBV5-5 TGTGCCAGCAGCTTTACGAGCTCCTACAATGAGCAGTTCTTC CASSFTSSYNEQFF
TRBJ1-2 . . 15 TRBV4-1 TGCGCCAGCAGCCAACAGGATACAGAAATCTATGGCTACACCTTC CASSQQDTEIYGYTF